This T cell receptor (beta chain) derives from a study of OX40 agonist ivuxolimab in advanced cancers. Study-level information: Patients were given ivuxolimab, an antibody that agonizes OX40 (CD134). The study, taken as a whole, reports: Averaging showed that CD8+ T cells had more expanded clones than CD4+ did. Near-lowest levels of clonal expansion characterized partial responders at 0.1-3.0 mg/kg.

The germline gives CDR1 SEHNR, CDR2 FQNEAQ (reference sequence). The J segment lost 4 bases and the V segment lost 6 bases, leaving 8 bases of the junction unmatched. The CDR3 is 15 amino acids. Samples of blood were obtained at baseline, on cycle 4 day 1, and on cycle 7 day 1. Produced via immunoSEQ multiplex PCR; TCRdb's table is partial and in-frame only. The sample carries some 83,000 clones, 93% recorded once. To note about this clone: Its cognate antigen is unknown.

The clonotype was recovered from an adult with an advanced solid tumor such as melanoma, head and neck, liver or kidney cancer. The starting material was CD4+ or CD8+ T cells sorted from blood, obtained in a trial of the OX40 agonist ivuxolimab. The chain couples TRBV7-9 to TRBJ1-5; 8 positions match TRBD1. The CDR3, as DNA: TGTGCCAGCAGTTCGACAGGGGCAAGGAATCAGCCCCAGCATTTT. It is translated as CASSSTGARNQPQHF.